The text below deals with one T cell receptor beta chain. Its binding antigen is unknown. No base quality values were provided; no much bigger clone lies one nucleotide off. To prepare the library, 5' RACE was applied. Sequencing was carried out with an Illumina HiSeq 2500. A second PCR of about 6 to 12 cycles was run with a J-beta primer mix and a sample-barcoded 5' primer. A template-switch 5' adaptor carrying 12 random nucleotides introduced a unique molecular identifier onto each TCR beta cDNA molecule. Each sample yielded at least 2.5 million CDR3-containing paired-end reads. First-strand cDNA was synthesized from all RNA with the Mint cDNA synthesis kit, primed by a TRBC-specific oligonucleotide. All cDNA was treated with uracil-DNA glycosylase and then went through a first 18-cycle PCR with the universal primers M1SS and BC2_uni_R. As for how the authors treated the data: Normalization of each sample was performed by random selection of 1 million high-quality reads, each carrying a distinct molecular identifier. Instead of being binned into consensus sequences, reads with shared molecular identifiers were discarded. MiTCR, run with a Q25 quality threshold and the strictest error-elimination algorithm, handled CDR3 identification, clonotype clustering and error correction. A nonparametric unseen species model using Euler transformation provided a lower-bound estimate of total TCR beta diversity. Using fastp trimming at Q25 and MiXCR clonotype assembly, TCRdb reanalyzed the public sequencing data and kept in-frame beta chains. Records with the same CDR3 protein are collapsed into one entry carrying the most frequent genes and DNA. None of the V and J calls come from the authors' own analysis; TCRdb made them. The sample profile shows roughly 1,300,000 distinct CDR3 sequences; 45% to 70% of them were found once. The ten largest account for over 5% of the sample.

The roughly 39 donors, aged 6 to 90 years, were systemically healthy Caucasian individuals from Russia. Approximately 9.3 milliliters of peripheral blood were drawn from each donor into EDTA-treated Vacutainer tubes. Ficoll-Paque density-gradient centrifugation was used to isolate PBMCs, with at least 6.5 million per sample. Total RNA was extracted from PBMCs with Trizol reagent, with at least 5 micrograms obtained per sample. The percentages of naive CD45RAhigh/CD27high T cells were determined by flow cytometry on a PBMC aliquot from every donor. These data belong to a study of blood T cells in healthy people across ages (dated by TCRdb to the mid-2010s). Study-level background: In model experiments, roughly one uniquely barcoded TCR beta cDNA molecule per two T cells was captured by template switching. Donors of different ages were randomly distributed across sequencing lanes to avoid experimental bias. Two additional independent replicas of 1 million unique cDNA reads from the same blood draw were analyzed for two donors (one aged 18 to 29 and one aged 80 or older). The donors were divided into four age groups: young (average approximately 15 years), middle-aged (about 40), aged (under 70) and long-lived (82). The study measured age-related changes in TCR beta repertoire diversity using deep sequencing normalized with unique cDNA molecular identifiers. The study at large found these results: Since profiling was done on bulk unsorted PBMCs, naive and antigen-experienced compartments could not be conclusively compared. The CMV infection status of donors was not known, potentially confounding age-related changes in expanded clonotypes. There was a strong correlation between observed TCR beta diversity and the percentage of naive T cells measured by flow cytometry. Compared with the aged group, the long-lived group had more naive CD4+ T cells, fewer expanded clones and increased TCR diversity, a pattern suggesting age selection. As age increased, observed TCR beta diversity per million T cells dropped in a roughly linear way, and a significant reduction was already evident by age 40. Total diversity estimates from one million sequenced T cells were considered lower bounds and underestimates.

The TCR comes from a young man in good health. Sequences were obtained from blood.

The encoded CDR3 is CASSHRTGVFNEQYF. The DNA is TGTGCCAGCAGCCACCGAACCGGGGTATTCAACGAGCAGTACTTC. In this chain, TRBV14 is recombined with TRBJ2-7; TRBD2 is possibly the D segment (5 matching bases). The germline V gene yields SGHDN for CDR1 and FVKESK for CDR2. From its cysteine to its phenylalanine, the CDR3 spans 15 amino acids. Only CDR3 DNA remains: 45 bases, in frame from the first base. The germline ends are 17 bases apart after V is trimmed by 3 bases and J by 5 bases.